The rows below give T cell receptor beta chains drawn from one sample of a study of T-cell memory formation after mild COVID-19. TCRdb recomputed calls from the 5' RACE reads with MiXCR, one row per CDR3 protein. Of fewer than 300,000 distinct CDR3 sequences in the sample, around 15% were seen once. Material for sequencing was PBMCs or a T cell subset sorted from them (not recorded which). The origin of the receptors is a man aged 18 to 29 who had mild COVID-19 (a few samples of this study predate the infection). Cell type and time point are not known. Both conserved end residues are part of each CDR3. Fields, in order: CDR3 protein, CDR3 DNA, J gene, clone size, V gene, D gene. D genes are given only for firm matches. A row's size may be missing; if present it is once, few, many or a size class.

cdr3_aa: CASSFVQGGQPYYGYTF
cdr3_nt: TGTGCCAGCAGTTTCGTCCAGGGCGGCCAACCTTACTATGGCTACACCTTC
j_call: TRBJ1-2
clone_size: NA
v_call: TRBV12-3/TRBV12-4
d_call: NA

cdr3_aa: CASSYSGHRSYNEQFF
cdr3_nt: TGTGCCAGCAGTTACTCCGGACACCGCTCCTACAATGAGCAGTTCTTC
j_call: TRBJ2-1
clone_size: NA
v_call: TRBV6-5
d_call: NA

cdr3_aa: CASSGGRAGETQYF
cdr3_nt: TGCGCCAGCAGCGGGGGACGAGCGGGTGAGACCCAGTACTTC
j_call: TRBJ2-5
clone_size: NA
v_call: TRBV5-1
d_call: NA

cdr3_aa: CASSLGLSRLRFF
cdr3_nt: TGCGCCAGCAGCCTAGGACTAAGTCGCCTCCGGTTCTTC
j_call: TRBJ2-1
clone_size: many
v_call: TRBV5-1
d_call: NA

cdr3_aa: CSARDRHYIEKLFF
cdr3_nt: TGCAGTGCTAGAGATCGGCATTATATAGAAAAACTGTTTTTT
j_call: TRBJ1-4
clone_size: NA
v_call: TRBV20-1
d_call: NA

cdr3_aa: CASSRQGATEAFF
cdr3_nt: TGTGCCAGCAGCCGACAGGGGGCGACTGAAGCTTTCTTT
j_call: TRBJ1-1
clone_size: NA
v_call: TRBV12-3/TRBV12-4
d_call: TRBD1

cdr3_aa: CASSSGDSALTETQYF
cdr3_nt: TGTGCCAGCAGTTCCGGGGACAGCGCACTCACAGAGACCCAGTACTTC
j_call: TRBJ2-5
clone_size: NA
v_call: TRBV6-2/TRBV6-3
d_call: TRBD1

cdr3_aa: CASTPTGSFMNTEAFF
cdr3_nt: TGTGCCAGCACCCCGACGGGTTCCTTCATGAACACTGAAGCTTTCTTT
j_call: TRBJ1-1
clone_size: NA
v_call: TRBV5-4
d_call: NA

cdr3_aa: CASSLAGDGVLNEQFF
cdr3_nt: TGCGCCAGCAGCTTGGCCGGGGACGGGGTGCTCAATGAGCAGTTCTTC
j_call: TRBJ2-1
clone_size: few
v_call: TRBV5-1
d_call: NA

cdr3_aa: CAWIRGGAYSETQYF
cdr3_nt: TGTGCCTGGATCCGCGGGGGGGCCTATTCCGAGACCCAGTACTTC
j_call: TRBJ2-5
clone_size: NA
v_call: TRBV30
d_call: TRBD2

cdr3_aa: CASSESGREGMAFF
cdr3_nt: TGTGCCAGCAGTGAAAGCGGCAGGGAAGGTATGGCTTTCTTT
j_call: TRBJ1-1
clone_size: NA
v_call: TRBV25-1
d_call: NA

cdr3_aa: CASSRTGVGTEAFF
cdr3_nt: TGTGCCAGCAGCCGCACAGGCGTGGGCACTGAAGCTTTCTTT
j_call: TRBJ1-1
clone_size: NA
v_call: TRBV7-3
d_call: NA

cdr3_aa: CAISDRGRETQYF
cdr3_nt: TGTGCCATCAGTGACAGGGGGCGGGAGACCCAGTACTTC
j_call: TRBJ2-5
clone_size: many
v_call: TRBV10-3
d_call: TRBD1

cdr3_aa: CASSLGAGARYGYTF
cdr3_nt: TGCGCCAGCAGCTTGGGGGCTGGGGCTCGCTATGGCTACACCTTC
j_call: TRBJ1-2
clone_size: NA
v_call: TRBV5-1
d_call: NA

cdr3_aa: CASSLGPGPRDTQYF
cdr3_nt: TGCGCCAGCAGCTTGGGCCCGGGACCCCGGGATACGCAGTATTTT
j_call: TRBJ2-3
clone_size: few
v_call: TRBV5-1
d_call: NA

cdr3_aa: CATSEPGLDDSGELFF
cdr3_nt: TGTGCCACCAGTGAGCCGGGACTAGACGATTCCGGGGAGCTGTTTTTT
j_call: TRBJ2-2
clone_size: few
v_call: TRBV24-1
d_call: TRBD2

cdr3_aa: CASTQQGVTEAFF
cdr3_nt: TGCGCCAGCACTCAACAGGGCGTCACTGAAGCTTTCTTT
j_call: TRBJ1-1
clone_size: few
v_call: TRBV5-1
d_call: NA

cdr3_aa: CASRLSVAGSPLHF
cdr3_nt: TGTGCCAGCAGGTTGTCAGTTGCGGGTTCACCCCTCCACTTT
j_call: TRBJ1-6
clone_size: NA
v_call: TRBV6-5
d_call: NA

cdr3_aa: CASSFRDGELFF
cdr3_nt: TGCGCCAGCAGCTTTCGGGATGGGGAGCTGTTTTTT
j_call: TRBJ2-2
clone_size: few
v_call: TRBV5-1
d_call: NA

cdr3_aa: CSYGGTTNEQFF
cdr3_nt: TGCAGCTACGGGGGGACAACCAATGAGCAGTTCTTC
j_call: TRBJ2-1
clone_size: few
v_call: TRBV29-1
d_call: NA

cdr3_aa: CASSQLAGEPDTQYF
cdr3_nt: TGCGCCAGCAGCCAATTAGCGGGGGAACCGGATACGCAGTATTTT
j_call: TRBJ2-3
clone_size: few
v_call: TRBV4-1
d_call: TRBD2

cdr3_aa: CSVEVWGKGATDTQYF
cdr3_nt: TGCAGCGTTGAAGTCTGGGGGAAGGGGGCCACAGATACGCAGTATTTT
j_call: TRBJ2-3
clone_size: many
v_call: TRBV29-1
d_call: TRBD1

cdr3_aa: CSAITRDQPDGYTF
cdr3_nt: TGCAGTGCTATTACCCGGGACCAACCGGACGGCTACACCTTC
j_call: TRBJ1-2
clone_size: NA
v_call: TRBV20-1
d_call: NA

cdr3_aa: CASSPFRGTDTQYF
cdr3_nt: TGCGCCAGCAGCCCATTCCGGGGCACAGATACGCAGTATTTT
j_call: TRBJ2-3
clone_size: few
v_call: TRBV5-1
d_call: NA

cdr3_aa: CASSASYLTDTQYF
cdr3_nt: TGTGCCAGCAGTGCGAGTTATCTAACAGATACGCAGTATTTT
j_call: TRBJ2-3
clone_size: few
v_call: TRBV2
d_call: NA

cdr3_aa: CSAEDRDSGNTIYF
cdr3_nt: TGCAGTGCCGAGGACAGGGACTCTGGAAACACCATATATTTT
j_call: TRBJ1-3
clone_size: NA
v_call: TRBV20-1
d_call: TRBD1

cdr3_aa: CASSGFDEQYF
cdr3_nt: TGCGCCAGCAGTGGGTTCGACGAGCAGTACTTC
j_call: TRBJ2-7
clone_size: few
v_call: TRBV5-1
d_call: NA

cdr3_aa: CASSARGGHGSPLHF
cdr3_nt: TGTGCCAGCAGTGCCCGTGGAGGACACGGTTCACCCCTCCACTTT
j_call: TRBJ1-6
clone_size: few
v_call: TRBV25-1
d_call: NA

cdr3_aa: CASSPGQTTEAFF
cdr3_nt: TGTGCCAGCAGTCCGGGACAGACCACTGAAGCTTTCTTT
j_call: TRBJ1-1
clone_size: NA
v_call: TRBV12-3/TRBV12-4
d_call: TRBD1

cdr3_aa: CASSLGQRRSETQYF
cdr3_nt: TGTGCCAGCAGCCTGGGACAGAGACGGTCGGAGACCCAGTACTTC
j_call: TRBJ2-5
clone_size: few
v_call: TRBV7-9
d_call: TRBD1

cdr3_aa: CASSSSSNRVRNTEAFF
cdr3_nt: TGTGCCAGCAGCTCCTCCTCGAACAGGGTAAGGAACACTGAAGCTTTCTTT
j_call: TRBJ1-1
clone_size: few
v_call: TRBV6-5
d_call: NA

cdr3_aa: CSVDRGFQETQYF
cdr3_nt: TGCAGCGTTGATCGGGGGTTTCAAGAGACCCAGTACTTC
j_call: TRBJ2-5
clone_size: NA
v_call: TRBV29-1
d_call: NA

cdr3_aa: CSVSGTGDQPQHF
cdr3_nt: TGCAGCGTATCCGGGACAGGGGATCAGCCCCAGCATTTT
j_call: TRBJ1-5
clone_size: NA
v_call: TRBV29-1
d_call: TRBD1

cdr3_aa: CASSKRTGGTDTQYF
cdr3_nt: TGCGCCAGCAGCAAAAGGACAGGGGGCACAGATACGCAGTATTTT
j_call: TRBJ2-3
clone_size: NA
v_call: TRBV4-1
d_call: TRBD1

cdr3_aa: CSVGDPGPPDTQYF
cdr3_nt: TGCAGCGTTGGGGACCCGGGACCACCAGATACGCAGTATTTT
j_call: TRBJ2-3
clone_size: few
v_call: TRBV29-1
d_call: NA

cdr3_aa: CSATGTANTEAFF
cdr3_nt: TGCAGTGCAACCGGGACGGCCAACACTGAAGCTTTCTTT
j_call: TRBJ1-1
clone_size: NA
v_call: TRBV20-1
d_call: NA

cdr3_aa: CAIRAGVTGELFF
cdr3_nt: TGTGCCATCAGGGCAGGGGTCACCGGGGAGCTGTTTTTT
j_call: TRBJ2-2
clone_size: few
v_call: TRBV10-3
d_call: NA

cdr3_aa: CASSSPGQGFPDYGYTF
cdr3_nt: TGTGCCAGCAGCTCTCCGGGACAGGGGTTCCCGGACTATGGCTACACCTTC
j_call: TRBJ1-2
clone_size: NA
v_call: TRBV5-6
d_call: TRBD1

cdr3_aa: CASSYSRFSGGQLYF
cdr3_nt: TGTGCCAGCAGTTACTCACGGTTTAGCGGGGGACAGCTGTACTTC
j_call: TRBJ2-7
clone_size: NA
v_call: TRBV6-5
d_call: TRBD2

cdr3_aa: CASSLARRGPEAFF
cdr3_nt: TGTGCCAGCAGTTTAGCGCGGAGGGGCCCTGAAGCTTTCTTT
j_call: TRBJ1-1
clone_size: NA
v_call: TRBV12-3/TRBV12-4
d_call: NA